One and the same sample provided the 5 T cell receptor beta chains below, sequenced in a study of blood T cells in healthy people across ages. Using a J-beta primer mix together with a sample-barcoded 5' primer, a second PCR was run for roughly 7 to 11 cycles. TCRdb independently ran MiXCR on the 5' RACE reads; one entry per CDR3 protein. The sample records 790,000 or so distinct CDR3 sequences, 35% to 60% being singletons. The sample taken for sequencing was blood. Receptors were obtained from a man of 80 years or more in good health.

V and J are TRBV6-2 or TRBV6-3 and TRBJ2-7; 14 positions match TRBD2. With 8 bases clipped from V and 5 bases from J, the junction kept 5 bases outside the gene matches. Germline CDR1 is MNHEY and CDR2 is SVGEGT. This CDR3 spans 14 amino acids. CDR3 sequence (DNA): TGTGCCAGCGGGCTGACTAGCGGGAGGGACGAGCAGTACTTC. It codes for CASGLTSGRDEQYF.

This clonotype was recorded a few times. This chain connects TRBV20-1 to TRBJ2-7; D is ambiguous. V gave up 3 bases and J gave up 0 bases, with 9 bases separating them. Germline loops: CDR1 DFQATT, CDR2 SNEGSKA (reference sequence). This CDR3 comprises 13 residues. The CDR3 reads CSASDRLSYEQYF. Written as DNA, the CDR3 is TGCAGTGCTAGCGACCGGCTCTCCTACGAGCAGTACTTC.

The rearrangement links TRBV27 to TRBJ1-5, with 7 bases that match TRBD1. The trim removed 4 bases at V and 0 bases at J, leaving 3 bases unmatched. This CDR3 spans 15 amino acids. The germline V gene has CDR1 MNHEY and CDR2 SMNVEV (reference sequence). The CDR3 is CASSSDRDSNQPQHF. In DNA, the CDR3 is TGTGCCAGCAGTTCCGACAGGGATAGCAATCAGCCCCAGCATTTT.

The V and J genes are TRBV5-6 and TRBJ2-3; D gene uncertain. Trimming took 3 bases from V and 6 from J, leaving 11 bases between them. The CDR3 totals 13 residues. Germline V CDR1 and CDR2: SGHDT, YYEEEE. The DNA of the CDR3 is TGTGCCAGCAGCTCCGCAAGTAGCGATACGCAGTATTTT. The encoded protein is CASSSASSDTQYF.

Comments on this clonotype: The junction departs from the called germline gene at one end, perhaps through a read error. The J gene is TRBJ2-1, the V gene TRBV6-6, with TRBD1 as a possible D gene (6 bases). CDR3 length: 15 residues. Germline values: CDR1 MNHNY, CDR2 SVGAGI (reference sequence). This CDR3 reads CTSSFIGQMNNEQFF. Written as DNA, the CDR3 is TGTACCAGCAGCTTTATTGGACAGATGAACAATGAGCAGTTCTTC.